The rows below give T cell receptor beta chains drawn from one sample of a study of blood T cell repertoires in COVID-19. Using immunoSEQ multiplex PCR, the repertoire was profiled, and TCRdb retains in-frame clones only, with some absent. Counted here are roughly 120,000 clones, around 80% occurring once; the ten biggest clones make up 4% to 5.5%. Sequences were obtained from peripheral blood. The receptors here all came from a human donor in a cohort sampled during active or convalescent COVID-19. CDR3s include the opening cysteine and the closing phenylalanine or tryptophan. D genes are given only for firm matches. A row's size may be missing; if present it is once, few, many or a size class.

clone size: -; D gene: -; V gene: TRBV6-2/TRBV6-3; J gene: TRBJ2-7; CDR3 DNA: TGTGCCAGCAGTTTGGGGGGACGTAATGTCTACGAGCAGTACTTC; CDR3 protein: CASSLGGRNVYEQYF
clone size: -; D gene: TRBD2; V gene: TRBV9; J gene: TRBJ2-1; CDR3 DNA: TGTGCCAGCAGCGTAGATCCGCGGACTAGCGCAAATGAGCAGTTCTTC; CDR3 protein: CASSVDPRTSANEQFF
clone size: -; D gene: -; V gene: TRBV10-3; J gene: TRBJ1-1; CDR3 DNA: TGTGCCATCAGTGGACAGTTAAACACTGAAGCTTTCTTT; CDR3 protein: CAISGQLNTEAFF
clone size: -; D gene: TRBD1; V gene: TRBV27; J gene: TRBJ1-3; CDR3 DNA: TGTGCCAGCAGTGCACAGGGGTCTGGAAACACCATATATTTT; CDR3 protein: CASSAQGSGNTIYF
clone size: -; D gene: TRBD1; V gene: TRBV5-1; J gene: TRBJ2-7; CDR3 DNA: TGCGCCAGCAGCTTGGATGGGACAGGGGGCCTTTACGAGCAGTACTTC; CDR3 protein: CASSLDGTGGLYEQYF
clone size: -; D gene: -; V gene: TRBV10-3; J gene: TRBJ2-2; CDR3 DNA: TGTGCCATCAGCCGAGGTGGGGGGACGAACACCGGGGAGCTGTTTTTT; CDR3 protein: CAISRGGGTNTGELFF
clone size: -; D gene: -; V gene: TRBV7-9; J gene: TRBJ2-3; CDR3 DNA: TGTGCCAGCCGGCGGGACTTAAGAGATACGCAGTATTTT; CDR3 protein: CASRRDLRDTQYF
clone size: -; D gene: TRBD1; V gene: TRBV28; J gene: TRBJ2-1; CDR3 DNA: TGTGCCAGCAGTTTCTCCAGCCGGGACAGGCTATACAATGAGCAGTTCTTC; CDR3 protein: CASSFSSRDRLYNEQFF
clone size: -; D gene: -; V gene: TRBV7-8; J gene: TRBJ2-6; CDR3 DNA: TGTGCCAGCAGCTTATCTGCTGGGGCCAACGTCCTGACTTTC; CDR3 protein: CASSLSAGANVLTF
clone size: -; D gene: -; V gene: TRBV24-1; J gene: TRBJ2-3; CDR3 DNA: TGTGCCACCAGTGATCCCAAGACAGCCAGCAGCACAGATACGCAGTATTTT; CDR3 protein: CATSDPKTASSTDTQYF
clone size: few; D gene: TRBD2; V gene: TRBV11-2; J gene: TRBJ2-7; CDR3 DNA: TGTGCCACCCGGGGACTAGCGGGAGTGAGGCAGTACTTC; CDR3 protein: CATRGLAGVRQYF
clone size: -; D gene: -; V gene: TRBV2; J gene: TRBJ1-3; CDR3 DNA: TGTGCCAGCAGCTTGGAAAAACGGGCTGGAAACACCATATATTTT; CDR3 protein: CASSLEKRAGNTIYF
clone size: -; D gene: TRBD2; V gene: TRBV3-1/TRBV3-2; J gene: TRBJ2-7; CDR3 DNA: TGTGCCAGCAGCCATCGGGGGGTGTTGGGGTCTTACGAGCAGTACTTC; CDR3 protein: CASSHRGVLGSYEQYF
clone size: -; D gene: -; V gene: TRBV7-2; J gene: TRBJ2-3; CDR3 DNA: TGTGCCAGCAGCTTTCCCGGGACTTCAAAAGATACGCAGTATTTT; CDR3 protein: CASSFPGTSKDTQYF
clone size: once; D gene: -; V gene: TRBV4-3; J gene: TRBJ1-2; CDR3 DNA: TGCGCCAGCAGCCAAGATTACTTAAGTGCTGGCTACACCTTC; CDR3 protein: CASSQDYLSAGYTF
clone size: -; D gene: -; V gene: TRBV15; J gene: TRBJ2-5; CDR3 DNA: TGTGCCACCAGCAGGGCCCCCGTGGAGACCCAGTACTTC; CDR3 protein: CATSRAPVETQYF
clone size: once; D gene: -; V gene: TRBV28; J gene: TRBJ1-2; CDR3 DNA: TGTGCCAGCAACCCAGGGCAGACGACCTATGGCTACACCTTC; CDR3 protein: CASNPGQTTYGYTF
clone size: -; D gene: TRBD1; V gene: TRBV5-4; J gene: TRBJ2-7; CDR3 DNA: TGTGCCAGCAGCATCGGACAGGGGAGAACCTACGAGCAGTACTTC; CDR3 protein: CASSIGQGRTYEQYF
clone size: -; D gene: -; V gene: TRBV30; J gene: TRBJ2-5; CDR3 DNA: TGTGCCTGGCGGTGGGGGACAAGCCAAGAGACCCAGTACTTC; CDR3 protein: CAWRWGTSQETQYF
clone size: -; D gene: TRBD1; V gene: TRBV12-3/TRBV12-4; J gene: TRBJ2-7; CDR3 DNA: TGTGCCAGCAGCTCTAACAGGGGGTGGGAGCAGTACTTC; CDR3 protein: CASSSNRGWEQYF
clone size: -; D gene: -; V gene: TRBV4-3; J gene: TRBJ2-5; CDR3 DNA: TGCGCCAGCAGCCGCGCCCCTGGGCCAGCTCAAGAGACCCAGTACTTC; CDR3 protein: CASSRAPGPAQETQYF
clone size: -; D gene: -; V gene: TRBV4-3; J gene: TRBJ2-7; CDR3 DNA: TGCGCCAGCAGCCAAGATATACGGAGCGAGCAGTACTTC; CDR3 protein: CASSQDIRSEQYF
clone size: -; D gene: -; V gene: TRBV9; J gene: TRBJ2-5; CDR3 DNA: TGTGCCAGCAGCGCCACGGGGATCCAGTACTTC; CDR3 protein: CASSATGIQYF
clone size: -; D gene: -; V gene: TRBV27; J gene: TRBJ1-4; CDR3 DNA: TGTGCCAGCGGGACTACCCGCGAAAAACTGTTTTTT; CDR3 protein: CASGTTREKLFF
clone size: once; D gene: TRBD2; V gene: TRBV6-2/TRBV6-3; J gene: TRBJ2-7; CDR3 DNA: TGTGCCAGCAGTTCCAGTCGGGCTAGCGGGAGTTACGAGCAGTACTTC; CDR3 protein: CASSSSRASGSYEQYF
clone size: -; D gene: -; V gene: TRBV6-5; J gene: TRBJ1-4; CDR3 DNA: TGTGCCAGCAGGGGACATTTTACCAGCGAAAAACTGTTTTTT; CDR3 protein: CASRGHFTSEKLFF
clone size: -; D gene: TRBD1; V gene: TRBV2; J gene: TRBJ1-5; CDR3 DNA: TGTGCCAGCGGATGGACAGGGATTAGTAACAATCAGCCCCAGCATTTT; CDR3 protein: CASGWTGISNNQPQHF
clone size: -; D gene: -; V gene: TRBV29-1; J gene: TRBJ2-1; CDR3 DNA: TGCAGCGACCAAGCCTCTGGACACTTCTCTCGGAATGAGCAGTTCTTC; CDR3 protein: CSDQASGHFSRNEQFF
clone size: -; D gene: -; V gene: TRBV19; J gene: TRBJ1-5; CDR3 DNA: TGTGCCAGTACTAACGGCCAGGGAAGCAATCAGCCCCAGCATTTT; CDR3 protein: CASTNGQGSNQPQHF
clone size: -; D gene: TRBD1; V gene: TRBV7-9; J gene: TRBJ1-1; CDR3 DNA: TGTGCCAGCAGCTTAGGCTGGGGACAGGGGGATCACACTGAAGCTTTCTTT; CDR3 protein: CASSLGWGQGDHTEAFF
clone size: few; D gene: -; V gene: TRBV5-1; J gene: TRBJ1-1; CDR3 DNA: TGCGCCAGCAGCTTCTACAGCCTCCCACGGGAGGCTGAAGCTTTCTTT; CDR3 protein: CASSFYSLPREAEAFF
clone size: -; D gene: -; V gene: TRBV28; J gene: TRBJ1-5; CDR3 DNA: TGTGCCAGCAGTTCTGGGGGCCATAGCAATCAGCCCCAGCATTTT; CDR3 protein: CASSSGGHSNQPQHF
clone size: once; D gene: -; V gene: TRBV4-3; J gene: TRBJ1-1; CDR3 DNA: TGCGCCAGCAGCCAAGATAGAACTGCACCTTTTGAAGCTTTCTTT; CDR3 protein: CASSQDRTAPFEAFF
clone size: few; D gene: -; V gene: TRBV28; J gene: TRBJ2-7; CDR3 DNA: TGTGCCAGCAGTTTTGGCCGAATTTCCTACGAGCAGTACTTC; CDR3 protein: CASSFGRISYEQYF
clone size: -; D gene: TRBD1; V gene: TRBV7-2; J gene: TRBJ2-1; CDR3 DNA: TGTGCCAGCAGGGCGGGACAGGGAGGTTATGAGCAGTTCTTC; CDR3 protein: CASRAGQGGYEQFF
clone size: -; D gene: TRBD1; V gene: TRBV5-6; J gene: TRBJ2-2; CDR3 DNA: TGTGCCAGCAGTCGGGACAGCCCCACCGGGGAGCTGTTTTTT; CDR3 protein: CASSRDSPTGELFF